A single sample is the source of the 18 T cell receptor beta chains below, sequenced in a study of T cell changes during pregnancy in multiple sclerosis. Method: immunoSEQ multiplex PCR; TCRdb's copy keeps in-frame clones and lacks some. The table includes around 40,000 clones, approximately 90% detected once. Sequenced here: CD4+ T cells from peripheral blood mononuclear cells, sampled in the first trimester of pregnancy. The receptors originated from a female donor in good health, enrolled as a control in a pregnancy study.

The chain uses TRBV7-9 and TRBJ1-4; no firm D call. CDR1 is SEHNR and CDR2 is FQNEAQ in the germline V gene (reference sequence). The CDR3 has 15 amino acids. Trimming removed 3 bases from V and 0 bases from J, with 8 bases in between. CDR3 in DNA: TGTGCCAGCAGCTTTGATGGAGCAACTAATGAAAAACTGTTTTTT. It yields the protein CASSFDGATNEKLFF.

The V and J genes are TRBV5-4 and TRBJ1-2, with TRBD1 as a possible D gene (5 bases). Per germline, CDR1 SGHNT and CDR2 YYREEE (reference sequence). The CDR3 consists of 12 residues. V shed 0 bases and J shed 10 bases, with 10 bases lying between them. CDR3 residues: CASSLGTSDYTF. The CDR3 region has the DNA TGTGCCAGCAGCTTGGGGACATCAGACTACACCTTC.

The gene calls are TRBV7-2 and TRBJ2-3, with 9 bases matching TRBD1. Per the germline V gene, CDR1 is SGHTA and CDR2 is FQGNSA. V shed 5 bases, J shed 6 bases, and the junction held 12 bases outside the gene matches. The CDR3 totals 16 residues. The DNA for the CDR3 is TGTGCCAGCAGCATCTCCGGGACAGGGTCCCACGATACGCAGTATTTT. It is translated as CASSISGTGSHDTQYF.

This chain links TRBV18 with TRBJ1-5, with TRBD1 identical over 8 bases. The V segment lost 3 bases and the J segment 5 bases; nucleotides outside the gene matches: 0. CDR3 length: 13 residues. Germline V CDR1 and CDR2: KGHSH, LQKENI. The CDR3, as DNA: TGTGCCAGCTCACCGACAGGGGATCAGCCCCAGCATTTT. Translating gives CASSPTGDQPQHF.

This chain links TRBV7-2 with TRBJ1-4, with D uncertain. Trimming left V 0 bases short and J 7 bases short, with 12 bases between. Germline lookup yields CDR1 SGHTA and CDR2 FQGNSA. The CDR3 consists of 15 residues. The CDR3 spells CASSLASQTTEKLFF. The CDR3 nucleotides are TGTGCCAGCAGCTTAGCGTCACAAACCACTGAAAAACTGTTTTTT.

CDR3: CASSLLAGGTDTQYF. The CDR3 coding sequence is TGTGCCAGCAGTTTGCTAGCGGGGGGCACAGATACGCAGTATTTT. This rearrangement joins TRBV7-6 to TRBJ2-3; 10 nucleotides match TRBD2. Germline CDR1 reads SGHVS; CDR2 reads FNYEAQ. The CDR3 loop spans 15 amino acids. The V segment lost 6 bases and the J segment 1 base; nucleotides outside the gene matches: 4.

To note about this clone: A read error may account for a junction end that differs from germline. J is TRBJ1-5 and V is TRBV7-7; D is uncertain. CDR3 length equals 15 residues. CDR1 SSHAT and CDR2 FNYEAQ come from the germline V gene (reference sequence). CDR3 residues: CASNIEGVSNQPQHF. Here the CDR3 DNA reads TGTGCTAGCAACATAGAAGGAGTTAGCAATCAGCCCCAGCATTTT. The whole variable domain, remainder taken from reference TRBV7-7 and TRBJ1-5, is GAGVSQSPRYKVTKRGQDVTLRCDPISSHATLYWYQQALGQGPEFLTYFNYEAQPDKSGLPSDRFSAERPEGSISTLTIQRTEQRDSAMYRCASNIEGVSNQPQHFGDGTRLSIL.

The chain joins TRBV7-2 to TRBJ2-5; 8 bases are a match to TRBD1. Germline V CDR1 and CDR2: SGHTA, FQGNSA. CDR3 size: 14 residues. V was clipped by 5 bases and J by 5 bases; unmatched bases: 7. CDR3: CASSQLRDRETQYF. CDR3 sequence (DNA): TGTGCCAGCAGCCAGCTCCGGGACAGGGAGACCCAGTACTTC.

The V and J genes are TRBV6-1 and TRBJ1-5; D might be TRBD1 (5 bases). The V gene lost 6 bases and the J gene lost 1 base, with 7 bases spanning the gap. The V gene's germline CDR1 is MNHNS and CDR2 SASEGT. The CDR3 has 13 amino acids. The CDR3 region has the DNA TGTGCCAGCAGCGACAGAAGCAATCAGCCCCAGCATTTT. This translates into CASSDRSNQPQHF.

The V and J genes are TRBV29-1 and TRBJ1-4; tentatively, D is TRBD1 (5 bases). Trimming pared 6 bases from V and 8 bases from J, leaving 19 bases between. Looked up from germline, CDR1 is SQVTM and CDR2 is ANQGSEA. The CDR3 is 14 residues long. The DNA of the CDR3 is TGCAGCGTCCTTCGACGGGGGGGAGAGGAAAAACTGTTTTTT. Translated: CSVLRRGGEEKLFF.

J is TRBJ1-6 and V is TRBV19; a possible D gene is TRBD1 (5 bases). Trimming removed 10 bases at V and 6 bases at J, with 13 bases between. This CDR3 has 13 residues. CDR1 LNHDA and CDR2 SQIVND come from the germline V gene (reference sequence). The CDR3 region is CATSTVPNSPLHF. CDR3 in DNA: TGTGCCACATCGACAGTACCTAATTCACCCCTCCACTTT.

This chain links TRBV4-2 with TRBJ2-1, with 8 positions matching TRBD2. Trimming at V came to 0 bases and at J to 7 bases, leaving 8 bases not matched to a gene. The CDR3 runs 16 residues. CDR1 LGHNA and CDR2 YNFKEQ come from the germline V gene. CDR3 sequence: CASSQDEGLVGNEQFF. The CDR3 DNA is TGTGCCAGCAGCCAAGATGAGGGACTAGTGGGGAATGAGCAGTTCTTC.

V gene TRBV28 combines with J gene TRBJ1-2, with D tentatively TRBD1 (5 bases). V lost 5 bases and J 5 bases, leaving 12 bases between the germline ends. The germline V gene has CDR1 MDHEN and CDR2 SYDVKM. CDR3 size: 13 residues. CDR3 nucleotides: TGTGCCAGCAGTAAGGACACGGTGTATGGCTACACCTTC. This translates into CASSKDTVYGYTF.

The chain joins TRBV7-9 to TRBJ2-5; no reliable D call. CDR3 length equals 14 residues. CDR1 and CDR2 from the germline V gene are SEHNR and FQNEAQ (reference sequence). The V and J ends lost 1 base and 2 bases respectively, with 8 bases between them. The CDR3 sequence is CASSLGQSQETQYF. DNA of the CDR3: TGTGCCAGCAGCTTAGGGCAGTCGCAAGAGACCCAGTACTTC.

This clone was seen just once. CDR3 bases: TGTGCCAGCGGAGCATTGGATAACTATGGCTACACCTTC. It encodes CASGALDNYGYTF. The rearrangement uses TRBV28 and TRBJ1-2, with no clear D. The germline V and J ends were trimmed by 8 bases and 1 base, with 11 bases remaining between them. The germline CDR1 and CDR2 sequences are MDHEN and SYDVKM. This CDR3 comprises 13 residues.

This clone came up once. The chain links TRBV18 to TRBJ1-2; 8 bases are shared with TRBD1. Germline lookup yields CDR1 KGHSH and CDR2 LQKENI. This CDR3 region has 15 residues. V shed 1 base, J shed 2 bases, and the junction held 3 bases outside the gene matches. In nucleotides, the CDR3 is TGTGCCAGCTCACCACTGGACAGGGCAAACTATGGCTACACCTTC. Its translation: CASSPLDRANYGYTF.

CDR3 coding DNA: TGCGCCAGCAGCTTGACAGGGGGAAACACCGGGGAGCTGTTTTTT. This encodes CASSLTGGNTGELFF. This chain uses TRBV5-1 with TRBJ2-2, with 8 nucleotides matching TRBD1. With 1 base clipped from V and 2 bases from J, the junction kept 1 base outside the gene matches. CDR1 SGHRS and CDR2 YFSETQ come from the germline V gene. The CDR3 runs to 15 residues.

V and J are TRBV5-5 and TRBJ1-5, with TRBD1 matching over 8 bases. The V gene's germline CDR1 is SGHKS and CDR2 YYEKEE (reference sequence). There are 15 residues in the CDR3. Germline trimming cut 0 bases from V and 5 bases from J; bases unmatched to any gene: 4. The CDR3 DNA reads as TGTGCCAGCAGCTTGGAGGCAGGGGGCTATCAGCCCCAGCATTTT. Protein sequence: CASSLEAGGYQPQHF.